Listed here are 11 T cell receptor beta chains from one sample, sequenced in a study of T cell changes during pregnancy in multiple sclerosis. Method: immunoSEQ multiplex PCR; TCRdb's copy keeps in-frame clones and lacks some. The sample yields about 40,000 clones, roughly nine tenths seen once. This material consisted of CD8+ T cells from peripheral blood mononuclear cells, taken before pregnancy. Receptors were obtained from a female donor with multiple sclerosis, enrolled in a pregnancy study.

This chain's CDR3 is CATRNGEGFEQFF. CDR3 coding DNA: TGTGCCACTCGGAATGGGGAGGGCTTTGAGCAGTTCTTC. This rearrangement joins TRBV28 to TRBJ2-1, with 7 nucleotides matching TRBD2. This CDR3 is built from 13 residues. Germline values: CDR1 MDHEN, CDR2 SYDVKM. The junction had 12 bases not matched to a gene; V was cut back by 10 bases and J by 9 bases.

V gene TRBV11-2 combines with J gene TRBJ1-1; a weak D match, TRBD1 (6 bases). V lost 2 bases and J lost 3, with 13 bases in between. This CDR3 region has 15 residues. Germline lookup yields CDR1 SGHAT and CDR2 FQNNGV. CDR3 nucleotides: TGTGCCAGCAGCTTATTAAGGGGGTGGGACACTGAAGCTTTCTTT. Protein product: CASSLLRGWDTEAFF.

J is TRBJ2-1 and V is TRBV9; 7 bases agree with TRBD2. V trimming: 0 bases; J trimming: 5 bases; junction bases outside the gene matches: 2. Looked up from germline, CDR1 is SGDLS and CDR2 is YYNGEE. The CDR3 spans 14 residues. For the CDR3, the DNA is TGTGCCAGCAGCGTAGGGGGGACTAACAATGAGCAGTTCTTC. As protein: CASSVGGTNNEQFF.

This chain joins TRBV7-3 and TRBJ2-5; the match to TRBD1 covers 12 bases. There are 17 residues in the CDR3. J lost 5 bases, V lost 1 base, and 8 bases had no gene match. Germline loops: CDR1 SGHTA, CDR2 FQGTGA. In nucleotides, the CDR3 is TGTGCCAGCAGCTTAATGAGTGGGACAGGGGGCTTGGAGACCCAGTACTTC. This encodes CASSLMSGTGGLETQYF.

This sequence joins TRBV7-8 and TRBJ2-7; no definite D call. There are 12 residues in the CDR3. V was shortened by 2 bases and J by 5 bases, with 7 bases between the two germline ends. CDR1 SGHVS and CDR2 FQNEAQ come from the germline V gene. CDR3: CASSLFGHEQYF. The CDR3 DNA sequence: TGTGCCAGCAGCTTATTTGGCCACGAGCAGTACTTC.

V is TRBV6-4 and J is TRBJ2-7, with D perhaps matching TRBD2 (6 bases). From germline, CDR1 is MRHNA and CDR2 SNTAGT. Trimming cost V 5 bases and J 4 bases, with 15 bases left between them. This CDR3 region has 14 residues. CDR3 DNA: TGTGCCAGCAGTAAAAGGGGAGGCAGGTACGAGCAGTACTTC. It translates to CASSKRGGRYEQYF.

J is TRBJ2-1 and V is TRBV6-5, with TRBD2 matching over 7 bases. Germline loops: CDR1 MNHEY, CDR2 SVGAGI. There are 15 residues in the CDR3. The V segment lost 6 bases and the J segment 0 bases; nucleotides outside the gene matches: 5. This CDR3 reads CASSPLATSYNEQFF. The DNA for the CDR3 is TGTGCCAGCAGCCCACTAGCGACCTCCTACAATGAGCAGTTCTTC.

A single count supports this clone. This sequence joins TRBV28 and TRBJ1-2; TRBD1 is a possible D gene (5 bases). From germline, CDR1 is MDHEN and CDR2 SYDVKM. This CDR3 spans 14 amino acids. V gave up 2 bases and J gave up 8 bases, with 15 bases separating them. CDR3 residues: CASSLEQGGYGYTF. In DNA form, the CDR3 reads TGTGCCAGCAGTTTAGAGCAGGGAGGGTACGGCTACACCTTC.

This chain uses TRBV7-2 with TRBJ2-1; 10 bases line up with TRBD1. Trimming removed 5 bases from V and 2 bases from J; junction bases left unmatched: 3. The CDR3 sequence is 15 residues long. CDR1 and CDR2 from the germline V gene are SGHTA and FQGNSA. CDR3 nucleotide sequence: TGTGCCAGCAGCCGGACAGGGGGAACCTACAATGAGCAGTTCTTC. Its translation: CASSRTGGTYNEQFF.

Comment on this clone: Other DNA sequences in this sample translate to the same CDR3. This chain's CDR3 is CASSLRTSGSSYEQYF. The CDR3 DNA sequence: TGTGCCAGCAGCCTCAGGACTAGCGGGAGCTCCTACGAGCAGTACTTC. The J gene is TRBJ2-7, the V gene TRBV7-9, with 13 bases fitting TRBD2. J lost 0 bases, V lost 5 bases, and 4 bases had no gene match. Per germline, CDR1 SEHNR and CDR2 FQNEAQ (reference sequence). This CDR3 has 16 amino acids.

The rearrangement links TRBV27 to TRBJ1-4, with 8 bases lining up with TRBD1. The V segment lost 6 bases and the J segment 6 bases; nucleotides outside the gene matches: 9. CDR1 and CDR2 (germline): MNHEY, SMNVEV (reference sequence). CDR3 length equals 15 residues. CDR3 nucleotides: TGTGCCAGCAGGCCAGGGGGCGCCCATGATGAAAAACTGTTTTTT. Its translation: CASRPGGAHDEKLFF.